Described below is a single TCR beta chain sequence and its context. The sample is drawn from a study of technical replicates of blood from a few donors. The ends were cut back, 3 bases at V and 8 bases at J, with 13 bases in the middle. CDR3 length equals 13 residues. Germline values: CDR1 SGHTA, CDR2 FQGTGA. Using immunoSEQ multiplex PCR, the repertoire was profiled, and TCRdb retains in-frame clones only, with some absent. The sample lists some 70,000 clones, around 95% seen once, with 0.2% to 0.25% in the top ten. V gene TRBV7-3 combines with J gene TRBJ1-2; D not certain. Sequencing was carried out using T cells isolated from PBMCs. This clonotype was obtained from a human donor in good health. The chain's CDR3 is CASSLGGEVGYTF. CDR3 in DNA: TGTGCCAGCAGCTTGGGAGGTGAAGTGGGCTACACCTTC.